The 13 T cell receptor beta chains below come from one sample, sequenced in a study of blood T cell repertoires in COVID-19. The assay was immunoSEQ multiplex PCR, and TCRdb's table has in-frame clones only and misses some. The repertoire includes 85,000 to 100,000 clones, almost 90% of them detected once, and roughly 2.1% sits in the top ten. The sample taken for sequencing was peripheral blood. These receptors came from a man aged 45 to 65 with COVID-19, enrolled during active disease.

The chain carries TRBV9 and TRBJ2-2, with D possibly matching TRBD1 (6 bases). V lost 5 bases to trimming and J lost 4 bases, with 15 bases between them. There are 15 residues in the CDR3. CDR1 and CDR2 (germline): SGDLS, YYNGEE. Written as DNA, the CDR3 is TGTGCCAGCAGTCGTGACAGGTCGGGCACCGGGGAGCTGTTTTTT. Translating gives CASSRDRSGTGELFF.

This chain links TRBV7-9 with TRBJ2-3; D perhaps matches TRBD1 (5 bases). Germline loops: CDR1 SEHNR, CDR2 FQNEAQ (reference sequence). Trimming took off 5 bases at V and 0 bases at J, with 15 bases between the two ends. The CDR3 has 16 amino acids. The CDR3 DNA reads as TGTGCCAGCAGCCCCAGGACACAAACTAGCACAGATACGCAGTATTTT. It is translated as CASSPRTQTSTDTQYF.

CDR3 loop: CATSDSVTELNEQFF. CDR3 coding DNA: TGTGCCACCAGTGATTCGGTAACGGAACTAAATGAGCAGTTCTTC. V is TRBV24-1 and J is TRBJ2-1; D is ambiguous. V dropped 2 bases and J dropped 7 bases, with 14 bases sitting between them. This CDR3 has 15 amino acids. Germline values: CDR1 KGHDR, CDR2 SFDVKD.

The chain recombines TRBV6-2 or TRBV6-3 with TRBJ1-1; D is perhaps TRBD1 (5 bases). Germline lookup yields CDR1 MNHEY and CDR2 SVGEGT. The germline V and J ends were trimmed by 2 bases and 3 bases, with 10 bases remaining between them. The CDR3 is made up of 14 amino acids. This CDR3 reads CASSYPGQHTEAFF. CDR3 DNA sequence: TGTGCCAGCAGTTACCCAGGGCAGCACACTGAAGCTTTCTTT.

The J gene is TRBJ1-2, the V gene TRBV12-3 or TRBV12-4; 7 bases match TRBD1. The CDR3 consists of 12 residues. The junction had 9 bases not matched to a gene; V was cut back by 10 bases and J by 7 bases. Here the CDR3 reads CATSDRAVGYTF. The CDR3 DNA sequence: TGTGCCACCTCAGACAGGGCAGTTGGCTACACCTTC.

J is TRBJ2-7 and V is TRBV7-2; D might be TRBD2 (5 bases). The CDR3 runs 15 residues. CDR1 and CDR2 from the germline V gene are SGHTA and FQGNSA. Deletions cut 1 base from V and 0 bases from J, with 10 bases between. The CDR3 protein is CASSLVVGSSYEQYF. DNA of the CDR3: TGTGCCAGCAGCTTAGTAGTGGGGAGCTCCTACGAGCAGTACTTC. Combining the CDR3 with reference TRBV7-2 and TRBJ2-7 gives the whole variable domain GAGVSQSPSNKVTEKGKDVELRCDPISGHTALYWYRQSLGQGLEFLIYFQGNSAPDKSGLPSDRFSAERTGGSVSTLTIQRTQQEDSAVYLCASSLVVGSSYEQYFGPGTRLTVT.

The genes are TRBV18 and TRBJ2-5, with D tentatively TRBD1 (6 bases). Germline lookup yields CDR1 KGHSH and CDR2 LQKENI. With 2 bases removed from V and 4 bases from J, the gap between germline ends came to 11 bases. The length of the CDR3 is 14 residues. The CDR3 DNA sequence: TGTGCCAGCTCACCAGCCCCCAGGGGAGAGACCCAGTACTTC. Encoded protein: CASSPAPRGETQYF.

The V gene is TRBV4-3, the J gene TRBJ1-2, with D perhaps TRBD1 (5 bases). V shed 0 bases and J shed 8 bases, with 16 bases lying between them. The CDR3 length is 15 residues. Germline V lookup: CDR1 LGHNA, CDR2 YSLEER. This chain's CDR3 is CASSQDSQGWRGYTF. In DNA, the CDR3 is TGCGCCAGCAGCCAAGATAGCCAGGGATGGAGAGGCTACACCTTC.

In its sample, this clone was seen once. CDR3 in DNA: TGTGCCAGCAGCGTATTACAGGGCATTGGGGAGACCCAGTACTTC. Translation gives CASSVLQGIGETQYF. The rearrangement links TRBV9 to TRBJ2-5; the D gene is possibly TRBD1 (6 bases). The V end lost 1 base, the J end lost 5 bases, and 15 bases lay between the germline ends. CDR1 is SGDLS, CDR2 YYNGEE, per germline. This CDR3 has 15 amino acids. The full variable domain, completed using reference TRBV9 and TRBJ2-5, is DSGVTQTPKHLITATGQRVTLRCSPRSGDLSVYWYQQSLDQGLQFLIQYYNGEERAKGNILERFSAQQFPDLHSELNLSSLELGDSALYFCASSVLQGIGETQYFGPGTRLLVL.

CDR3 in DNA: TGTGCCAGCAGCTTAGCGGGGGCAGGGTCTTATGGCTACACCTTC. It yields the protein CASSLAGAGSYGYTF. V usage is TRBV7-2 and J usage is TRBJ1-2; tentative D call: TRBD1 (6 bases). The CDR3 spans 15 residues. V was pared by 0 bases and J by 5 bases, with 13 bases between. The germline CDR1 and CDR2 sequences are SGHTA and FQGNSA.

The rearrangement joins TRBV6-1 to TRBJ1-5; no firm D call. The CDR3 spans 12 residues. Trimming took off 2 bases at V and 3 bases at J, with 2 bases between the two ends. Looked up from germline, CDR1 is MNHNS and CDR2 is SASEGT. Here the CDR3 reads CASSELNQPQHF. CDR3 coding DNA: TGTGCCAGCAGTGAACTCAATCAGCCCCAGCATTTT.

This rearrangement joins TRBV4-1 to TRBJ2-7; 11 positions match TRBD2. The V gene end was trimmed by 3 bases and the J gene end by 5 bases; junction bases not matched to a gene: 6. CDR1 is MGHRA, CDR2 YSYEKL, per germline. This CDR3 has 15 residues. The CDR3 loop is CASSHSLAGDDEQYF. The CDR3 DNA is TGCGCCAGCAGCCATTCACTAGCGGGGGACGACGAGCAGTACTTC.

The genes are TRBV5-1 and TRBJ1-1, with 8 positions matching TRBD1. In germline, CDR1 is SGHRS, CDR2 YFSETQ. J gave up 5 bases and V 0 bases, and 3 bases lay outside the gene matches. This CDR3 contains 14 residues. The CDR3 sequence is CASSLAQGATEAFF. The CDR3 DNA follows: TGCGCCAGCAGCTTGGCCCAGGGGGCGACTGAAGCTTTCTTT.